The 23 T cell receptor beta chains presented below share a single source sample, sequenced in a study of blood T cell repertoires in COVID-19. Assay used: immunoSEQ multiplex PCR; TCRdb lists only in-frame clones, some missing. The data contain about 500,000 clones, nearly 90% of them singletons. Specimen: peripheral blood. These receptors were obtained from a man younger than 35 with COVID-19, enrolled during active disease.

This chain connects TRBV18 to TRBJ2-1; the D gene is possibly TRBD2 (6 bases). Germline CDR1 reads KGHSH; CDR2 reads LQKENI. The length of the CDR3 is 14 residues. V was clipped by 3 bases and J by 8 bases, with 14 bases between them. The CDR3 loop is CASSPGLSRDEQFF. CDR3 sequence (DNA): TGTGCCAGCTCACCGGGACTCTCGAGGGATGAGCAGTTCTTC.

The chain uses TRBV6-6 and TRBJ2-7; 7 bases line up with TRBD1. The CDR3 loop spans 14 amino acids. V dropped 5 bases and J dropped 2; count of bases not matched to a gene: 6. CDR1 MNHNY and CDR2 SVGAGI come from the germline V gene (reference sequence). This CDR3 reads CASSPDRATYEQYF. In DNA form, the CDR3 reads TGTGCCAGCAGTCCTGACAGGGCTACCTACGAGCAGTACTTC.

The chain uses TRBV19 and TRBJ2-7; 8 bases agree with TRBD1. The V and J ends lost 4 bases and 6 bases, in that order; junction bases with no gene match: 20. The CDR3 has 18 amino acids. The germline gives CDR1 LNHDA, CDR2 SQIVND (reference sequence). CDR3 DNA sequence: TGTGCCAGTAGTAACCAACGAGGGGGAGACAGGGGCGAGTCCGAGCAGTACTTC. Translated: CASSNQRGGDRGESEQYF.

The V call is TRBV6-5, the J call TRBJ2-7; D ambiguous. Per germline, CDR1 MNHEY and CDR2 SVGAGI. This CDR3 spans 12 amino acids. Between the trimmed V and J ends, which lost 2 bases and 7 bases, there was a span of 9 bases. In DNA, the CDR3 is TGTGCCAGCAGTTACCTGATAGTGGAGCAGTACTTC. As protein: CASSYLIVEQYF.

The chain joins TRBV7-2 to TRBJ2-7; D is possibly TRBD1 (6 bases). CDR1 and CDR2 from the germline V gene are SGHTA and FQGNSA. V shed 4 bases and J shed 3 bases, with 13 bases lying between them. CDR3 size: 14 residues. CDR3 protein: CASSYRQAYYEQYF. The CDR3 bases are TGTGCCAGCAGCTATAGACAGGCCTACTACGAGCAGTACTTC.

V and J are TRBV6-1 and TRBJ1-2, with a weak D call TRBD1 (6 bases). V shed 2 bases and J shed 6 bases, with 13 bases lying between them. There are 14 residues in the CDR3. Germline CDR1 is MNHNS and CDR2 is SASEGT. This CDR3 reads CASSERGRGNGYTF. In DNA form, the CDR3 reads TGTGCCAGCAGTGAACGAGGCAGGGGTAATGGCTACACCTTC.

The sample holds a few counts of this clone. The chain joins TRBV10-1 to TRBJ1-2; 8 bases are shared with TRBD1. Germline lookup yields CDR1 WNHNN and CDR2 SYGVQD (reference sequence). This CDR3 has 13 residues. Trimming took 6 bases from V and 8 from J; bases not matched to a gene: 8. CDR3 amino acids: CASSSGQGGGYTF. The CDR3 region has the DNA TGCGCCAGCAGCTCCGGACAGGGCGGCGGCTACACCTTC.

CDR3: CSARGAHPYEQYF. The CDR3 DNA reads TGCAGCGCCCGGGGAGCCCACCCCTACGAGCAGTACTTC. The genes are TRBV29-1 and TRBJ2-7; possibly TRBD2 for D (5 bases). The CDR3 sequence is 13 residues long. V dropped 7 bases and J dropped 2 bases, with 15 bases sitting between them. CDR1 SQVTM and CDR2 ANQGSEA come from the germline V gene.

This rearrangement joins TRBV5-1 to TRBJ2-4, with TRBD1 matching over 12 bases. The CDR3 length is 20 residues. V dropped 5 bases and J dropped 3; count of bases not matched to a gene: 18. Germline CDR1 and CDR2: SGHRS and YFSETQ. The CDR3 DNA sequence: TGCGCCAGCAGTTCTACCGGGACAGGGGGCCCGGGCGATGTCAAAAACATTCAGTACTTC. It yields the protein CASSSTGTGGPGDVKNIQYF.

This clone was seen only once. The J gene is TRBJ1-4, the V gene TRBV25-1, with D uncertain. The germline V gene has CDR1 MGHDK and CDR2 SYGVNS. Trimming took 8 bases from V and 8 from J, leaving 9 bases between them. The CDR3 loop spans 11 amino acids. This CDR3 reads CASEGGEKLFF. DNA of the CDR3: TGTGCCAGCGAAGGAGGCGAAAAACTGTTTTTT.

The rearrangement links TRBV19 to TRBJ2-3; 9 bases align to TRBD2. CDR1 and CDR2 from the germline V gene are LNHDA and SQIVND (reference sequence). The CDR3 is 16 residues long. The trim removed 5 bases at V and 1 base at J, leaving 7 bases unmatched. The DNA for the CDR3 is TGTGCCAGTAGTGGGCGGGGGGGCCTCGGCACAGATACGCAGTATTTT. This gives the protein CASSGRGGLGTDTQYF.

The J gene is TRBJ2-7, the V gene TRBV5-5, with 7 bases identical to TRBD1. The CDR3 is made up of 16 amino acids. Trimming cost V 3 bases and J 0 bases; bases outside gene matches: 9. Germline V gene data show CDR1 as SGHKS and CDR2 as YYEKEE (reference sequence). CDR3 in DNA: TGTGCCAGCAGCTGGGGGACCGGGACAGACTCCTACGAGCAGTACTTC. It specifies CASSWGTGTDSYEQYF.

The chain links TRBV2 to TRBJ2-6; 10 bases agree with TRBD1. CDR1 is SNHLY, CDR2 FYNNEI, per germline. The CDR3 sequence is 17 residues long. V lost 5 bases and J lost 1; bases outside the gene matches: 5. Here the CDR3 reads CASSHRDRGSGANVLTF. CDR3 nucleotide sequence: TGTGCCAGCAGTCACCGGGACAGGGGTTCTGGGGCCAACGTCCTGACTTTC. The whole variable domain, remainder taken from reference TRBV2 and TRBJ2-6, is EPEVTQTPSHQVTQMGQEVILRCVPISNHLYFYWYRQILGQKVEFLVSFYNNEISEKSEIFDDQFSVERPDGSNFTLKIRSTKLEDSAMYFCASSHRDRGSGANVLTFGAGSRLTVL.

The sample holds one count of this clone. V is TRBV4-1 and J is TRBJ2-1, with 8 positions matching TRBD2. Trimming at V came to 1 base and at J to 5 bases, leaving 4 bases not matched to a gene. Germline CDR1 is MGHRA and CDR2 is YSYEKL. This CDR3 has 15 amino acids. In DNA form, the CDR3 reads TGCGCCAGCAGCCAAGGGGACGGGGGGGACAATGAGCAGTTCTTC. It translates to CASSQGDGGDNEQFF.

The V call is TRBV6-5, the J call TRBJ2-5; D is perhaps TRBD1 (6 bases). With 7 bases removed from V and 4 bases from J, the gap between germline ends came to 13 bases. CDR3 length: 13 amino acids. Germline assignment: CDR1 MNHEY and CDR2 SVGAGI. As DNA, the CDR3 is TGTGCCAGCAAAGGACAGAGCATAGAGACCCAGTACTTC. Translating gives CASKGQSIETQYF.

This chain joins TRBV27 and TRBJ2-3, with 7 bases that match TRBD2. CDR1 MNHEY and CDR2 SMNVEV come from the germline V gene (reference sequence). V lost 4 bases and J lost 3; bases outside the gene matches: 13. The CDR3 has 17 amino acids. The CDR3 loop reads CASSSAGLVTITDTQYF. The CDR3 nucleotides are TGTGCCAGCAGTTCAGCTGGACTAGTCACAATAACAGATACGCAGTATTTT.

The chain combines TRBV24-1 with TRBJ1-2, with 7 bases fitting TRBD1. Germline assignment: CDR1 KGHDR and CDR2 SFDVKD. The V and J ends lost 5 bases and 6 bases, in that order; junction bases with no gene match: 8. This CDR3 region has 14 residues. CDR3 amino acids: CATSGAGGLDGYTF. The CDR3 nucleotides are TGTGCCACCAGTGGGGCAGGGGGTCTCGATGGCTACACCTTC.

Details on this clone: At one end, the junction sequence differs from germline, possibly due to a read error. This specimen includes other DNA sequences encoding the same CDR3. The J gene is TRBJ2-7, the V gene TRBV6-2 or TRBV6-3; D is undetermined. The germline gives CDR1 MNHEY, CDR2 SVGEGT. This CDR3 has 11 residues. The CDR3 here is CASSHSYEQYF. For the CDR3, the DNA is TGTGCCAGCAGTCACTCCTACGAGCAGTACTTC.

V gene TRBV5-1 combines with J gene TRBJ2-2; D is possibly TRBD2 (6 bases). The germline V gene encodes CDR1 SGHRS and CDR2 YFSETQ. CDR3 length: 16 residues. V was clipped by 3 bases and J by 1 base, with 13 bases between them. The CDR3 DNA reads TGCGCCAGCAGCTCAACGGGACTCTTGAACACCGGGGAGCTGTTTTTT. Translating it yields CASSSTGLLNTGELFF.

The chain has TRBV29-1 and TRBJ1-3; the D is unclear. The V end was cut by 4 bases, the J end by 1 base, with 5 bases between. Germline V gene sequence: CDR1 SQVTM, CDR2 ANQGSEA. The CDR3 contains 12 residues. CDR3 region: CSVAQSGNTIYF. The DNA of the CDR3 is TGCAGCGTTGCACAGTCTGGAAACACCATATATTTT.

This chain uses TRBV11-3 with TRBJ2-7; 10 bases agree with TRBD2. Germline V gene data show CDR1 as SGHNT and CDR2 as YENEEA. This CDR3 is 12 amino acids long. The junction had 0 bases not matched to a gene; V was cut back by 5 bases and J by 5 bases. The CDR3 bases are TGTGCCAGCAGCACTAGCGGGGACGAGCAGTACTTC. The encoded protein is CASSTSGDEQYF.

About this clone: Possible read error: a much larger clone is one base away. This specimen includes other DNA sequences encoding the same CDR3. This chain joins TRBV12-3 or TRBV12-4 and TRBJ1-2; unclear D gene. CDR3 length equals 11 residues. The CDR3 loop is CASSLGRGYTF. DNA of the CDR3: TGTGCCAGCAGCTTAGGCAGGGGCTACACCTTC.

J is TRBJ2-5 and V is TRBV7-2; 10 bases line up with TRBD2. With V trimmed by 0 bases and J by 5 bases, 6 bases remained unmatched. The CDR3 consists of 16 residues. The germline V gene encodes CDR1 SGHTA and CDR2 FQGNSA. The CDR3 protein is CASSLAAGGPGETQYF. The CDR3 region has the DNA TGTGCCAGCAGCTTAGCAGCGGGAGGGCCGGGTGAGACCCAGTACTTC. Supplemented by reference TRBV7-2 and TRBJ2-5, the full variable domain reads GAGVSQSPSNKVTEKGKDVELRCDPISGHTALYWYRQSLGQGLEFLIYFQGNSAPDKSGLPSDRFSAERTGGSVSTLTIQRTQQEDSAVYLCASSLAAGGPGETQYFGPGTRLLVL.